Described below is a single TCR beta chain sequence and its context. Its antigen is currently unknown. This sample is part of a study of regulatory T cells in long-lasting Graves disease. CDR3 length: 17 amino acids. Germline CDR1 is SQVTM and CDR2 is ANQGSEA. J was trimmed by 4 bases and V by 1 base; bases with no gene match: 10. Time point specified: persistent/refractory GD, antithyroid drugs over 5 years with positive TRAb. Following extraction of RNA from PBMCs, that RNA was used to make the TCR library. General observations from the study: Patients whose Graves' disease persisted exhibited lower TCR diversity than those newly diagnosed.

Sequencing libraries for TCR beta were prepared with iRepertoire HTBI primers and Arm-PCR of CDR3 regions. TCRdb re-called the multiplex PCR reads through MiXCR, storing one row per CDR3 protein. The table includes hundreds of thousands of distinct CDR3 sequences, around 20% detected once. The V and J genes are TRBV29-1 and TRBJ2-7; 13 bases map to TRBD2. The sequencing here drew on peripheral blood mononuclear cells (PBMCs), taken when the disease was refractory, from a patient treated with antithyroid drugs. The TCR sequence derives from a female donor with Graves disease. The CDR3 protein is CSVEGLRTSGSRYEQYF. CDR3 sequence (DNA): TGCAGCGTTGAAGGGCTCCGGACTAGCGGGAGTCGGTACGAGCAGTACTTC.